This T cell receptor beta chain was captured in a study of cytomegalovirus exposure and HLA in healthy donors. Trimming took 6 bases from V and 4 from J; bases not matched to a gene: 11. The CDR3 covers 16 residues. Per the germline V gene, CDR1 is SEHNR and CDR2 is FQNEAQ (reference sequence). The PCR used 60 Vbeta and 13 Jbeta primers. Clones were sequenced by immunoSEQ multiplex PCR, and TCRdb holds only the in-frame ones, with some missing. Seen here are under 200,000 clones, over 80% observed once, and the top ten hold 6.3%. Material for sequencing was PBMCs. The TCR sequence derives from a male donor in good health and CMV-seropositive. The rearrangement links TRBV7-9 to TRBJ2-1; 8 bases fit TRBD2. The CDR3 nucleotides read TGTGCCAGCAGTACCCGAGCGGGAGACTCTTACAATGAGCAGTTCTTC. Its translation is CASSTRAGDSYNEQFF.